This is a list of T cell receptor beta chains from one sample in a study of cytotoxic CD8 clonotypes in ibrutinib-treated CLL. Only in-frame clones appear in the TCRdb table, and some are missing; sequencing was by immunoSEQ multiplex PCR. The sample lists about 300,000 clones, 76% occurring once. Specimen: PBMCs, collected at disease progression, from a patient treated with ibrutinib. The source of these receptors is a human donor with chronic lymphocytic leukemia. The CDR3 runs from the conserved cysteine through the conserved F or W. Fields, in order: V gene, J gene, D gene, clone size, CDR3 DNA, CDR3 protein. A D gene is named only where the DNA matches it firmly. Expanded clones get a size class; other rows say once, few or many, or leave the size out.

>TRBV10-3|TRBJ2-7|.|.
TGTGCCATCAGTGAGACGGGGCCAGCTAGCTACGAGCAGTACTTC
CAISETGPASYEQYF
>TRBV2|TRBJ2-2|TRBD2|.
TGTGCCAGCGACGGACTAGCGGGAGGGTCCGGGGAGCTGTTTTTT
CASDGLAGGSGELFF
>TRBV28|TRBJ1-1|.|once
TGTGCCAGCAGTTTCGCAAGAAAGAGCCAGGAGGCTTTCTTT
CASSFARKSQEAFF
>TRBV7-9|TRBJ2-2|.|.
TGTGCCAGCAGCTTAGAAACCGGGGAGCTGTTTTTT
CASSLETGELFF
>TRBV5-4|TRBJ2-7|TRBD2|.
TGTGCCAGCAGCTCGGGACTAGCGGAGTCCTACGAGCAGTACTTC
CASSSGLAESYEQYF
>TRBV28|TRBJ1-5|.|.
TGTGCCAGCAGCCCCCCCGACAGAGGGGGTCAGCCCCAGCATTTT
CASSPPDRGGQPQHF
>TRBV5-1|TRBJ2-1|TRBD1|.
TGCGCCAGCAATTCAAGGGGACAGTCCTACAATGAGCAGTTCTTC
CASNSRGQSYNEQFF
>TRBV4-1|TRBJ2-1|TRBD2|.
TGCGCCAGCAGCCAAGAACCGGGACTAGCGGACAATGAGCAGTTCTTC
CASSQEPGLADNEQFF
>TRBV19|TRBJ2-3|.|.
TGTGCCAGTAGTATTGTGGCAGGGGCCTTCACAGATACGCAGTATTTT
CASSIVAGAFTDTQYF
>TRBV23-1|TRBJ2-5|.|.
TGCGCCAGCACTCCCGACCCTAAAGAGACCCAGTACTTC
CASTPDPKETQYF
>TRBV5-1|TRBJ2-3|.|.
TGCGCCAGCAGCTTAGGACTCCTCACAGATACGCAGTATTTT
CASSLGLLTDTQYF
>TRBV7-8|TRBJ1-1|.|.
TGTGCCAGCAGCCCTCGGGGGAACACTGAAGCTTTCTTT
CASSPRGNTEAFF
>TRBV5-4|TRBJ1-2|TRBD1|.
TGTGCCAGCAGCCAACAGGGGTTTGGTGATGGCTACACCTTC
CASSQQGFGDGYTF
>TRBV28|TRBJ2-7|.|.
TGTGCCAGCAGTGTCTCGTTTCTTATCCGGGACGAGCAGTACTTC
CASSVSFLIRDEQYF
>TRBV29-1|TRBJ2-5|.|.
TGCAGCGTTGATCGAGGGAATGGGGAAGAGACCCAGTACTTC
CSVDRGNGEETQYF
>TRBV9|TRBJ2-3|.|.
TGTGCCAGCAGCCCCGGCCCTTATACGCAGTATTTT
CASSPGPYTQYF
>TRBV15|TRBJ1-5|.|.
TGTGCCACCAGCAGAGATTGGAGGCAGCCCCAGCATTTT
CATSRDWRQPQHF
>TRBV2|TRBJ1-5|.|.
TGTGCCAGCAGTGAGGGTCAGGGGATGGGTCAGCCCCAGCATTTT
CASSEGQGMGQPQHF
>TRBV5-1|TRBJ1-2|.|.
TGCGCCAGCAGCATTGATACGATATATGGCTACACCTTC
CASSIDTIYGYTF
>TRBV11-1|TRBJ2-7|.|.
TGTGCCAGCAGCCCCTACGGGAGTCTCGGCTACGAGCAGTACTTC
CASSPYGSLGYEQYF
>TRBV7-8|TRBJ1-2|.|few
TGTGCCAGCAGGGGGGTCGATGGCTACACCTTC
CASRGVDGYTF
>TRBV6-1|TRBJ1-2|TRBD1|few
TGTGCCAGCAGGGGACAGGTTCAGACCTATGGCTACACCTTC
CASRGQVQTYGYTF
>TRBV11-2|TRBJ2-5|.|.
TGTGCCAGCAGCTTAGTTCTAGGGTTCGGGGAGACCCAGTACTTC
CASSLVLGFGETQYF
>TRBV5-1|TRBJ2-5|.|.
TGCGCCAGCAGCTTCCCAGAGGTGGAGACCCAGTACTTC
CASSFPEVETQYF
>TRBV10-3|TRBJ1-1|TRBD1|once
TGTGCCATCAGTGAGATGACAGGGGATCCTGAAGCTTTCTTT
CAISEMTGDPEAFF
>TRBV5-4|TRBJ1-1|TRBD1|.
TGTGCCAGCAGCTTGGGCAGGGGGGACACTGAAGCTTTCTTT
CASSLGRGDTEAFF
>TRBV7-8|TRBJ1-4|.|.
TGTGCCAGCAGCTTCCCTAGGTGGGCGCCTCGGAGGGAACTGTTTTTT
CASSFPRWAPRRELFF
>TRBV5-1|TRBJ2-7|.|.
TGCGCCAGCAGCTTGGGGACGGGGAACTACGAGCAGTACTTC
CASSLGTGNYEQYF
>TRBV28|TRBJ2-5|TRBD2|.
TGTGCCAGCAGTTTAGCGGGAGTACCAGAGACCCAGTACTTC
CASSLAGVPETQYF
>TRBV7-2|TRBJ1-2|.|.
TGTGCCAGCAGCTTACTATGGGCAGCGAGGGGGGATGGCTACACCTTC
CASSLLWAARGDGYTF
>TRBV19|TRBJ2-7|.|.
TGTGCCAGTAGTCCACCGTACAGGGCTAACGAGCAGTACTTC
CASSPPYRANEQYF
>TRBV4-1|TRBJ1-1|.|.
TGCGCCAGCAGGGACACTGAAGCTTTCTTT
CASRDTEAFF
>TRBV6-1|TRBJ2-7|TRBD1|.
TGTGCCAGCAGTAGAGAGGGGGCGAACGAGCAGTACTTC
CASSREGANEQYF
>TRBV27|TRBJ1-2|TRBD1|once
TGTGCCAGCAGTTTAAGGGGGACAGGGGCCTATGGCTACACCTTC
CASSLRGTGAYGYTF
>TRBV7-8|TRBJ1-5|TRBD1|once
TGTGCCAGCAGCTTGGAGGACAGGGGTGGTCGTAGCAATCAGCCCCAGCATTTT
CASSLEDRGGRSNQPQHF
>TRBV5-1|TRBJ2-2|.|.
TGCGCCAGCAGCCCCCAAAGTCGACGAACCGGGGAGCTGTTTTTT
CASSPQSRRTGELFF
>TRBV5-1|TRBJ1-6|.|few
TGCGCCAGCAGCTTGGGAGACAATTCACCCCTCCACTTT
CASSLGDNSPLHF